The T cell receptor (beta chain) described here comes from a study of post-analysis software for immune sequencing data. About the study: Relapsing-remitting, secondary progressive and progressive-relapsing multiple sclerosis courses were included.

Study results and caveats: People with multiple sclerosis had a significantly lower normalized Chao1 diversity than controls did. Same-batch preparations were strongly co-clustered by F measure. The five TRBV segments detected at higher frequency in patients than in controls included TRBV5-6, TRBV5-1 and TRBV20-1.

Note on this clonotype: What it recognizes is unknown.

Carried by the TCR beta cDNA libraries were unique molecular identifiers. From around 0.96 to 9.9 million T cells, roughly 0.5 million cDNA molecules were obtained. From the PCR reads, TCRdb called clonotypes with MiXCR, one entry per CDR3 protein. The data show approximately 730,000 distinct CDR3 sequences, about 45% seen once. Germline loops: CDR1 DFQATT, CDR2 SNEGSKA (reference sequence). The CDR3 covers 14 residues. The sequence was obtained from a girl aged 5-17 years with multiple sclerosis. The sample consisted of blood. The genes are TRBV20-1 and TRBJ2-1, with 7 bases matching TRBD2. The CDR3 reads CSPMRESIYNEQFF. The DNA for the CDR3 is TGCAGCCCCATGCGGGAGAGTATCTACAATGAGCAGTTCTTC.